Sequencing of this TCR beta chain was carried out in a study of radiotherapy plus CTLA-4 blockade in lung cancer. Notes on this clone: Its antigen is unidentified. Mismatch with germline at one junction end may stem from a read error.

Profiling relied on immunoSEQ multiplex PCR, and the TCRdb table lists in-frame clones only, not all of them. Of 81,000 or so clones listed, around 90% are singletons. Findings and limits, study-wide: Early blood T cell clone changes and increased post-radiation serum interferon-beta were reportedly the strongest response predictors. Radiotherapy was combined with ipilimumab, and tumor-derived TCR clones then expanded in blood.

CDR1 and CDR2 from the germline V gene are SNHLY and FYNNEI. The CDR3 runs 12 residues. This receptor was taken from a human donor with non-small cell lung cancer who had stable disease on radiotherapy plus ipilimumab. The V gene is TRBV2, the J gene TRBJ2-7, with a weak D call TRBD1 (6 bases). Sample: peripheral blood, taken from a patient treated with radiotherapy plus ipilimumab. The CDR3 sequence is CASRARGYGQYF. The CDR3 DNA is TGTGCCAGCAGGGCCAGGGGTTACGGGCAGTACTTC.